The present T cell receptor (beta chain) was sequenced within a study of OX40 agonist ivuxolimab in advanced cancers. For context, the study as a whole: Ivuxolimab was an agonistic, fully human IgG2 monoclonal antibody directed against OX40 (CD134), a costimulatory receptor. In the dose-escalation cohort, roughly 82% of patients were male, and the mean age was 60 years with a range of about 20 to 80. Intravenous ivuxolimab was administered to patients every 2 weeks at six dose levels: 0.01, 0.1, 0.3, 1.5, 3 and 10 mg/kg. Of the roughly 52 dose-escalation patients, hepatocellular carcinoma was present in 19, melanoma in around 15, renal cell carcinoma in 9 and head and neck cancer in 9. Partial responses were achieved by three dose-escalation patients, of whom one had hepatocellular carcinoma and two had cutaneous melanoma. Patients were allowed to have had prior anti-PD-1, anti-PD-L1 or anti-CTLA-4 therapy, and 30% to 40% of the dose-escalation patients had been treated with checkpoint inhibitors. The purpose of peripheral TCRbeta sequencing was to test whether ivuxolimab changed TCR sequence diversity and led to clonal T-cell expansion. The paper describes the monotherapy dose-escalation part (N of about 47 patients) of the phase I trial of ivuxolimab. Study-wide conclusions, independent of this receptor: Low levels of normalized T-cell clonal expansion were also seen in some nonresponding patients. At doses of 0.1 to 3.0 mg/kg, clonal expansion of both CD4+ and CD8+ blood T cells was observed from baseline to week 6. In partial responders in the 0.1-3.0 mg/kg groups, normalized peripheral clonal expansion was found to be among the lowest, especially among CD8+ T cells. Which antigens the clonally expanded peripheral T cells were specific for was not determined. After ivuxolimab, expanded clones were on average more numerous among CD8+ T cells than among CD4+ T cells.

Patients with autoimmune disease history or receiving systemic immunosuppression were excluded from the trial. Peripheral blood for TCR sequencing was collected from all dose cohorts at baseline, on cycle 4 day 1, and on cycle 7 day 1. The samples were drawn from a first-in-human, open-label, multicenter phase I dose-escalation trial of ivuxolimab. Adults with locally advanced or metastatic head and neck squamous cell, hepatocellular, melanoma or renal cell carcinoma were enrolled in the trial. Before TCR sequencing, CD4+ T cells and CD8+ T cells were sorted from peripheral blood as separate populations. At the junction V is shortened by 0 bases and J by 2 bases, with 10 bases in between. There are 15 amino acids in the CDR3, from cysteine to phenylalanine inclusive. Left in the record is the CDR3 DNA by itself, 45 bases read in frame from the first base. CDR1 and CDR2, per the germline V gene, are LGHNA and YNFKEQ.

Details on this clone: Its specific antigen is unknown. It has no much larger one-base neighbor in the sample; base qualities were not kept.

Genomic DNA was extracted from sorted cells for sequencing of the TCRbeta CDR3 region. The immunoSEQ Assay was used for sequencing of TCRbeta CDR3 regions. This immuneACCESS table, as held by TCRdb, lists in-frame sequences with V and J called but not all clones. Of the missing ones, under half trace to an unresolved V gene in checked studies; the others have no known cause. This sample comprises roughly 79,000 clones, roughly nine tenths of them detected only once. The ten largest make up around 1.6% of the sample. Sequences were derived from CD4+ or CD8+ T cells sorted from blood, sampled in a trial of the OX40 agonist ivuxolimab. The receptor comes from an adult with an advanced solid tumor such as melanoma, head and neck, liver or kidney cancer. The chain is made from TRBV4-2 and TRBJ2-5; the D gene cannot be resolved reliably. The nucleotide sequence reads TGTGCCAGCAGCCAAGATCAAATTGGGCAAGAGACCCAGTACTTC. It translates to CASSQDQIGQETQYF.